The present entry profiles one T cell receptor beta chain with its context. Its antigen is undetermined. The data stem from a study of T-cell memory formation after mild COVID-19. Study context: TCR clusters were largely donor specific.

Points from the study as a whole: There was a balanced CD4/CD8 profile in clones contracting day 15 to 85, and later expanders leaned CD4+. Shrinking CD4+ clones resided mostly in CM and EM, and CD8+ ones in EMRA.

This CDR3 has 14 residues. Germline values: CDR1 DFQATT, CDR2 SNEGSKA (reference sequence). V was cut by 7 bases and J by 6 bases, with 16 bases left in between. Constant-segment primers served in 5'RACE that generated TCR alpha and TCR beta cDNA libraries bearing sample barcodes and UMIs. TCRdb reprocessed the 5' RACE reads via MiXCR and lists one record per CDR3 protein. The profile shows about 350,000 distinct CDR3 sequences, around a fifth of them singletons. Sequenced sample: PBMCs or a T cell subset sorted from them (not recorded which). The rearrangement links TRBV20-1 to TRBJ1-6; a weak D match, TRBD1 (6 bases). The sequence was obtained from a man younger than 35 who had mild COVID-19 (a few samples of this study predate the infection). Cell type and time point are not known. This CDR3 is CSVQWGQVNSPLHF. The CDR3 DNA sequence: TGCAGTGTTCAATGGGGGCAGGTTAATTCACCCCTCCACTTT.